This entry lists 15 T cell receptor beta chains sequenced from one sample in a study of T cell changes during pregnancy in multiple sclerosis. Only in-frame clones appear in the TCRdb table, and some are missing; sequencing was by immunoSEQ multiplex PCR. The sample consists of about 41,000 clones, approximately 91% of them appearing once. Sequences were derived from CD8+ T cells from peripheral blood mononuclear cells, sampled in the third trimester of pregnancy. The receptors were sampled from a female donor with multiple sclerosis, enrolled in a pregnancy study.

The gene calls are TRBV30 and TRBJ2-3, with TRBD2 matching 8 bases. There are 17 residues in the CDR3. Trimming removed 2 bases from V and 5 bases from J; junction bases left unmatched: 15. Per the germline V gene, CDR1 is GTSNPN and CDR2 is SVGIG (reference sequence). The CDR3 here is CAWSLGVDSGDGDTQYF. The DNA for the CDR3 is TGTGCCTGGAGTTTAGGGGTTGATAGCGGGGACGGAGATACGCAGTATTTT.

This clone was recorded a few times. This chain joins TRBV5-1 and TRBJ2-7; a weak D match, TRBD2 (5 bases). Per the germline V gene, CDR1 is SGHRS and CDR2 is YFSETQ. The CDR3 has 15 residues. V was clipped by 4 bases and J by 9 bases, with 23 bases between them. The CDR3 DNA sequence: TGCGCCAGCAGCCCGGATGGGAGTTCCCCCTTACGGCAGTACTTC. This gives the protein CASSPDGSSPLRQYF. Full variable domain (outside the CDR3, taken from reference TRBV5-1 and TRBJ2-7): KAGVTQTPRYLIKTRGQQVTLSCSPISGHRSVSWYQQTPGQGLQFLFEYFSETQRNKGNFPGRFSGRQFSNSRSEMNVSTLELGDSALYLCASSPDGSSPLRQYFGPGTRLTVT.

The chain links TRBV5-6 to TRBJ2-3, with 8 bases lining up with TRBD1. Germline CDR1 SGHDT, CDR2 YYEEEE. The CDR3 runs to 13 residues. V gave up 4 bases and J gave up 6 bases; unmatched junction bases: 4. In DNA, the CDR3 is TGTGCCAGCAGCACCTGGACAGGGGATACGCAGTATTTT. This encodes CASSTWTGDTQYF.

The gene calls are TRBV6-5 and TRBJ1-1, with D uncertain. The CDR3 totals 14 residues. Germline CDR1 MNHEY, CDR2 SVGAGI. The ends were cut back, 2 bases at V and 5 bases at J, with 12 bases in the middle. For the CDR3, the DNA is TGTGCCAGCAGTTACGGGCAGATTGGGACTGAAGCTTTCTTT. Encoded protein: CASSYGQIGTEAFF.

The chain is built from TRBV28 and TRBJ1-5, with 9 bases lining up with TRBD1. The germline V gene encodes CDR1 MDHEN and CDR2 SYDVKM. CDR3 length: 15 amino acids. V was clipped by 5 bases and J by 7 bases; unmatched bases: 9. The CDR3 DNA is TGTGCCAGCAGTATTGAACAGGGGGCAAGGCAGCCCCAGCATTTT. It encodes CASSIEQGARQPQHF.

The chain carries TRBV30 and TRBJ2-5; TRBD1 matches at 11 bases. Trimming at V came to 0 bases and at J to 5 bases, leaving 8 bases not matched to a gene. The CDR3 loop spans 16 amino acids. CDR1 and CDR2 (germline): GTSNPN, SVGIG (reference sequence). CDR3 residues: CAWSVPAGTGGETQYF. The CDR3 DNA is TGTGCCTGGAGTGTACCCGCCGGGACAGGGGGTGAGACCCAGTACTTC.

This clone has a single count. The chain is built from TRBV27 and TRBJ2-7; 8 bases match TRBD2. The CDR3 runs to 13 residues. Looked up from germline, CDR1 is MNHEY and CDR2 is SMNVEV (reference sequence). J was trimmed by 3 bases and V by 4 bases; bases with no gene match: 2. The CDR3 nucleotides read TGTGCCAGCAGTTCAACTAGCGGCTACGAGCAGTACTTC. Translation gives CASSSTSGYEQYF.

The chain employs TRBV30 and TRBJ1-1; D is undetermined. The V end lost 0 bases, the J end lost 5 bases, and 7 bases lay between the germline ends. The CDR3 runs 12 residues. Per germline, CDR1 GTSNPN and CDR2 SVGIG (reference sequence). DNA for the CDR3: TGTGCCTGGAGTGTTCAACTGACTGAAGCTTTCTTT. This translates into CAWSVQLTEAFF.

By frequency in the sample, this clone is medium-sized. The chain links TRBV6-4 to TRBJ2-2, with D possibly being TRBD1 (6 bases). This CDR3 spans 13 amino acids. The germline gives CDR1 MRHNA, CDR2 SNTAGT. Trimming shortened V by 4 bases and J by 6 bases, and 9 bases separated the two germline ends. The CDR3 loop is CASSAGDAGELFF. The CDR3 DNA reads as TGTGCCAGCAGTGCAGGGGACGCCGGGGAGCTGTTTTTT.

The CDR3 loop reads CASSSDPGLAGEQYF. The DNA of the CDR3 is TGTGCCAGCAGCTCAGACCCGGGACTAGCCGGCGAGCAGTACTTC. This rearrangement joins TRBV7-3 to TRBJ2-7, with 9 bases lining up with TRBD2. V gave up 4 bases and J gave up 6 bases; unmatched junction bases: 10. The CDR3 length is 15 residues. Germline V CDR1 and CDR2: SGHTA, FQGTGA.

The chain employs TRBV21-1 and TRBJ2-4; the table gives TRBD1 as D, unverified against the DNA. TRBV21-1 is given as a pseudogene. The CDR3 runs to 16 residues. CDR3 amino acids: CANRPDRVSVKNIQYF. CDR3 DNA sequence: TGTGCCAACAGACCGGACAGGGTATCCGTCAAAAACATTCAGTACTTC.

This clone was seen once. This may be a read error, as it is one base from a much larger clone. The same CDR3 is also encoded by other DNA sequences in this sample. The rearrangement joins TRBV27 to TRBJ1-1; D gene ambiguous. The V gene lost 2 bases and the J gene lost 4 bases, with 8 bases spanning the gap. The CDR3 covers 13 residues. Germline loops: CDR1 MNHEY, CDR2 SMNVEV (reference sequence). The CDR3 nucleotides are TGTGCCAGCAGTTTAGGCCGGGGCACTGAAGCTTTCTTT. The encoded protein is CASSLGRGTEAFF.

The V gene is TRBV5-6, the J gene TRBJ2-3; D gene unclear. V lost 0 bases to trimming and J lost 2 bases, with 19 bases between them. The V gene's germline CDR1 is SGHDT and CDR2 YYEEEE. The CDR3 consists of 18 residues. The CDR3 region is CASSLANWLHPPTDTQYF. In DNA form, the CDR3 reads TGTGCCAGCAGCTTGGCCAATTGGCTCCATCCTCCCACAGATACGCAGTATTTT.

The chain has TRBV28 and TRBJ1-1; 8 positions agree with TRBD1. This CDR3 is 14 amino acids long. Trimming cost V 3 bases and J 7 bases; bases outside gene matches: 7. The germline V gene has CDR1 MDHEN and CDR2 SYDVKM. The CDR3 region is CASSFTTGAGEAFF. As DNA, the CDR3 is TGTGCCAGCAGTTTTACGACAGGGGCTGGTGAAGCTTTCTTT.

CDR3 loop: CASSVEGQGAKGGELFF. The CDR3 DNA sequence: TGTGCCAGCAGCGTAGAAGGACAGGGGGCGAAAGGCGGGGAGCTGTTTTTT. The V gene is TRBV9, the J gene TRBJ2-2, with 11 nucleotides matching TRBD1. The CDR3 runs 17 residues. Germline CDR1 SGDLS, CDR2 YYNGEE. V lost 0 bases, J lost 7 bases, and 8 bases stayed unmatched.